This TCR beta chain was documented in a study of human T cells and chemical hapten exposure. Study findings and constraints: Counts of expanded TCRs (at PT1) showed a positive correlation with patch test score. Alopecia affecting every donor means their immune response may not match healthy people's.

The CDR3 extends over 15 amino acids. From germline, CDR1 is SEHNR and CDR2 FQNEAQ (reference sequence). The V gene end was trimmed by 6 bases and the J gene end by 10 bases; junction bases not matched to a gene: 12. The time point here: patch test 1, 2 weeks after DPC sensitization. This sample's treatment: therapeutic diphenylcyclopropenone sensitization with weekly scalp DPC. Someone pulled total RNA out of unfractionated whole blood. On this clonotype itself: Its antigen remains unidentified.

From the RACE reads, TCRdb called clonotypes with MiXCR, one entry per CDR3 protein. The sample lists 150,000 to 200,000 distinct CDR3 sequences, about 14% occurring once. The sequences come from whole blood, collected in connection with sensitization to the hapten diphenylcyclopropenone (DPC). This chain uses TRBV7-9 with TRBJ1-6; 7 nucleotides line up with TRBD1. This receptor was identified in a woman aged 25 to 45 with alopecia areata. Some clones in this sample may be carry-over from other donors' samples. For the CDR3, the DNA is TGTGCCAGCAGTCGCGCCGGGACAGCCTTCTCACCCCTCCACTTT. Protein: CASSRAGTAFSPLHF.